This T cell receptor beta chain was sequenced in a study of blood T cells in healthy people across ages (dated by TCRdb to 2015 to 2017). At the level of the whole study: Template switching captured roughly one uniquely barcoded TCR beta cDNA molecule per two T cells in model experiments. Four age groups were formed from the donors: young (average about 15 years), middle-aged (around 39), aged (about 68) and long-lived (more than 75). Using the same blood draw, the study looked at two additional independent replicas of 1 million unique cDNA reads for two donors, one aged 18 to 30 and the other aged 80 or older. To avoid experimental bias, donors of different ages were distributed randomly across sequencing lanes. Age-related changes in TCR beta repertoire diversity were measured in the study by deep sequencing normalized with unique cDNA molecular identifiers.

Broader findings and caveats from the paper: Compared with the aged group, the long-lived group had more naive CD4+ T cells, fewer expanded clones and increased TCR diversity, a pattern suggesting age selection. The percentage of naive T cells measured by flow cytometry correlated strongly with observed TCR beta diversity. As age increased, observed TCR beta diversity per million T cells dropped in a roughly linear way, and a significant reduction was already evident by age about 36. Since profiling was done on bulk unsorted PBMCs, naive and antigen-experienced compartments could not be conclusively compared. The CMV infection status of donors was not known, potentially confounding age-related changes in expanded clonotypes. Total diversity estimates from one million sequenced T cells were considered lower bounds and underestimates.

The junction shows trimming of 6 bases on V and 7 bases on J, and the gene matches do not reach 11 bases of it. The germline V gene (reference sequence) yields DFQATT for CDR1 and SNEGSKA for CDR2. The CDR3 runs 14 residues from the cysteine to the phenylalanine. Of the read, only the CDR3 DNA is kept; its 42 bases are in frame from base 1. Receptor libraries were prepared by 5' RACE. The sample was run on an Illumina HiSeq 2500. The second PCR ran for roughly 7 to 11 cycles and used a J-beta primer mix along with a sample-barcoded 5' primer. A unique molecular identifier was introduced onto each TCR beta cDNA molecule by a template-switch 5' adaptor carrying 12 random nucleotides. Each sample yielded at least 2.5 million CDR3-containing paired-end reads. First-strand cDNA synthesis was performed from all RNA using the Mint cDNA synthesis kit, with priming by a TRBC-specific oligonucleotide. All cDNA was treated with uracil-DNA glycosylase and then went through a first 18-cycle PCR with the universal primers M1SS and BC2_uni_R. In the authors' own workflow: For normalization, 1 million high-quality reads, each with a distinct molecular identifier, were randomly selected from each sample. Reads with shared molecular identifiers were discarded instead of being binned into consensus sequences. MiTCR, run with a Q25 quality threshold and the strictest error-elimination algorithm, handled CDR3 identification, clonotype clustering and error correction. A nonparametric unseen species model with Euler transformation was used to estimate lower-bound total TCR beta diversity. TCRdb trimmed the raw reads at Q25, called clones with MiXCR and kept productive beta chains. Each CDR3 protein appears once, grouped with its most common genes and DNA. V and J calls and clone size were set by TCRdb, not the authors. The sample has 850,000 to 1,000,000 distinct CDR3 sequences on record, roughly 50% of them singletons. The ten most abundant clones make up about 20% of the sample.

Remarks on this clonotype: Its specific antigen is unknown. Within one base of it there is no much larger clone, and no base qualities were kept.

Systemically healthy Caucasian individuals from Russia, 39 in total and aged about 6 to 100 years, were included as donors. About 10 milliliters of peripheral blood were drawn from each donor into EDTA-treated Vacutainer tubes. PBMCs were isolated by Ficoll-Paque density-gradient centrifugation, with at least 7 million obtained per sample. Total RNA was extracted from PBMCs with Trizol reagent, with at least 6 micrograms obtained per sample. Naive CD45RAhigh/CD27high T cell percentages were measured by flow cytometry on a PBMC aliquot from every donor. Sequencing was carried out using blood. The clonotype was recovered from a woman aged 55-70 years in good health. The V and J segments used are TRBV20-1 and TRBJ2-2, with 7 bases in between that match TRBD2. Here is the DNA: TGCAGTGCAGGGGCTAGCGCGGGAGACGGGGAGCTGTTTTTT. It translates as CSAGASAGDGELFF.